These 32 T cell receptor beta chains share one sample of origin, sequenced in a study of Ad26.COV2.S vaccination and SARS-CoV-2 variants. The method was immunoSEQ multiplex PCR; TCRdb's version includes in-frame clones alone and lacks a portion of them. The sample includes about 390,000 clones, approximately 86% of them seen just once. Treatment reported: around 19 received Ad26.COV2.S at low or high dose, single or two shots; about 5 received placebo; per-sample allocation not given. Sampling was done on day 63 after the first vaccine or placebo injection. The sample consisted of peripheral blood, taken in a trial of Ad26.COV2.S vaccine versus placebo. The source of these receptors is a person between 18 and 65 years old who received the Ad26.COV2.S COVID-19 vaccine or a placebo.

The gene calls are TRBV5-1 and TRBJ2-1; D is undetermined. Germline CDR1 is SGHRS and CDR2 is YFSETQ. The V gene lost 4 bases and the J gene lost 4 bases, with 9 bases spanning the gap. The CDR3 extends over 13 amino acids. In DNA form, the CDR3 reads TGCGCCAGCAGCCGACCCCCATACAATGAGCAGTTCTTC. This encodes CASSRPPYNEQFF.

The chain employs TRBV5-1 and TRBJ1-1; possibly TRBD1 for D (5 bases). The V gene's germline CDR1 is SGHRS and CDR2 YFSETQ. V was cut by 0 bases and J by 1 base, with 13 bases left in between. The CDR3 totals 16 residues. In nucleotides, the CDR3 is TGCGCCAGCAGCTTGGGGTACGTGACAGAGAACACTGAAGCTTTCTTT. The encoded protein is CASSLGYVTENTEAFF.

The CDR3 nucleotides are TGTGCCAGCAGCTTAGAGGAGGGGGGCTATGGCTACACCTTC. Translated: CASSLEEGGYGYTF. The chain combines TRBV7-2 with TRBJ1-2; TRBD1 is a possible D gene (6 bases). The CDR3 loop spans 14 amino acids. In germline, CDR1 is SGHTA, CDR2 FQGNSA. V was pared by 1 base and J by 4 bases, with 10 bases between.

The chain has TRBV5-4 and TRBJ1-1, with D possibly being TRBD1 (6 bases). The germline CDR1 and CDR2 sequences are SGHNT and YYREEE (reference sequence). V was clipped by 2 bases and J by 4 bases, with 18 bases between them. The CDR3 runs to 16 residues. The CDR3 region has the DNA TGTGCCAGCAGCTTTGGGAGGGGGGCGCGCGGCACTGAAGCTTTCTTT. Translation gives CASSFGRGARGTEAFF. The whole variable domain, filled in from reference TRBV5-4 and TRBJ1-1, reads ETGVTQSPTHLIKTRGQQVTLRCSSQSGHNTVSWYQQALGQGPQFIFQYYREEENGRGNFPPRFSGLQFPNYSSELNVNALELDDSALYLCASSFGRGARGTEAFFGQGTRLTVV.

V usage is TRBV6-5 and J usage is TRBJ1-2; D possibly corresponds to TRBD1 (5 bases). The germline V and J ends were trimmed by 5 bases and 5 bases, with 15 bases remaining between them. Germline CDR1 reads MNHEY; CDR2 reads SVGAGI. The CDR3 totals 14 residues. For the CDR3, the DNA is TGTGCCAGCAGTCGCACAGACGGGGGATATGGCTACACCTTC. This sequence encodes CASSRTDGGYGYTF.

The rearrangement uses TRBV2 and TRBJ1-1; the D is unclear. V lost 7 bases, J lost 3 bases, and 12 bases lay in between. Germline-derived CDR1 and CDR2 are SNHLY and FYNNEI. The CDR3 length is 13 residues. CDR3 in DNA: TGTGCCAGCATTGACCAAACGGACACTGAAGCTTTCTTT. Translated, it gives CASIDQTDTEAFF. Filled out from reference TRBV2 and TRBJ1-1, the complete variable domain reads EPEVTQTPSHQVTQMGQEVILRCVPISNHLYFYWYRQILGQKVEFLVSFYNNEISEKSEIFDDQFSVERPDGSNFTLKIRSTKLEDSAMYFCASIDQTDTEAFFGQGTRLTVV.

This clone came up once. The chain carries TRBV12-3 or TRBV12-4 and TRBJ1-3; no clear D gene. Deletions cut 10 bases from V and 4 bases from J, with 8 bases between. The CDR3 has 11 amino acids. CDR3 sequence: CATSFGNTIYF. The CDR3, as DNA: TGTGCCACCTCCTTCGGAAACACCATATATTTT.

The chain joins TRBV30 to TRBJ1-1; 7 bases map to TRBD1. This CDR3 spans 14 amino acids. Looked up from germline, CDR1 is GTSNPN and CDR2 is SVGIG (reference sequence). The J segment lost 0 bases and the V segment lost 2 bases, leaving 3 bases of the junction unmatched. The CDR3 here is CAWSLTGVNTEAFF. CDR3 DNA sequence: TGTGCCTGGAGTTTAACAGGGGTGAACACTGAAGCTTTCTTT. Together with reference TRBV30 and TRBJ1-1, the CDR3 gives the full variable domain: SQTIHQWPATLVQPVGSPLSLECTVEGTSNPNLYWYRQAAGRGLQLLFYSVGIGQISSEVPQNLSASRPQDRQFILSSKKLLLSDSGFYLCAWSLTGVNTEAFFGQGTRLTVV.

This clone occurred once. The chain recombines TRBV5-1 with TRBJ1-1; D perhaps matches TRBD1 (6 bases). The germline V gene has CDR1 SGHRS and CDR2 YFSETQ. V was trimmed by 3 bases and J by 1 base, leaving 10 bases between them. CDR3 length: 14 residues. In DNA form, the CDR3 reads TGCGCCAGCAGCTCGCAGGGGCCGAACACTGAAGCTTTCTTT. As protein: CASSSQGPNTEAFF.

The chain joins TRBV7-2 to TRBJ1-6, with D uncertain. In germline, CDR1 is SGHTA, CDR2 FQGNSA. The CDR3 loop spans 16 amino acids. V was pared by 4 bases and J by 0 bases, with 10 bases between. CDR3 nucleotides: TGTGCCAGCAGCTGGGCAGTGAGCTCCTATAATTCACCCCTCCACTTT. This translates into CASSWAVSSYNSPLHF. Using reference TRBV7-2 and TRBJ1-6 for the parts outside the CDR3, the full variable domain is GAGVSQSPSNKVTEKGKDVELRCDPISGHTALYWYRQSLGQGLEFLIYFQGNSAPDKSGLPSDRFSAERTGGSVSTLTIQRTQQEDSAVYLCASSWAVSSYNSPLHFGNGTRLTVT.

This chain links TRBV20-1 with TRBJ1-2, with D perhaps TRBD1 (5 bases). CDR1 DFQATT and CDR2 SNEGSKA come from the germline V gene (reference sequence). Trimming took off 4 bases at V and 14 bases at J, with 14 bases between the two ends. The CDR3 covers 10 residues. The CDR3 sequence: CSATRGLLTF. The DNA for the CDR3 is TGCAGTGCTACAAGGGGCCTTCTGACCTTC.

This clone has a single count. The gene calls are TRBV5-6 and TRBJ2-1; no firm D call. This CDR3 is built from 15 residues. Trimming took 0 bases from V and 3 from J, leaving 10 bases between them. CDR1 is SGHDT, CDR2 YYEEEE, per germline. The CDR3 loop reads CASSLVSYSYNEQFF. CDR3 bases: TGTGCCAGCAGCTTGGTTTCCTACAGCTACAATGAGCAGTTCTTC.

V gene TRBV15 combines with J gene TRBJ1-5, with TRBD1 as a possible D gene (5 bases). Germline V gene data show CDR1 as LNHNV and CDR2 as YYDKDF (reference sequence). V shed 6 bases and J shed 0 bases, with 6 bases lying between them. The CDR3 is 13 residues long. The CDR3 here is CATRRGSNQPQHF. In DNA, the CDR3 is TGTGCCACCAGGAGGGGTAGCAATCAGCCCCAGCATTTT. Full variable domain (rest looked up from reference TRBV15 and TRBJ1-5): DAMVIQNPRYQVTQFGKPVTLSCSQTLNHNVMYWYQQKSSQAPKLLFHYYDKDFNNEADTPDNFQSRRPNTSFCFLDIRSPGLGDTAMYLCATRRGSNQPQHFGDGTRLSIL.

The chain uses TRBV10-3 and TRBJ1-5; D unresolved. Between the trimmed V and J ends, which lost 4 bases and 6 bases, there was a span of 13 bases. Germline values: CDR1 ENHRY, CDR2 SYGVKD. The CDR3 extends over 14 amino acids. The CDR3 loop is CAISATLLGQPQHF. DNA of the CDR3: TGTGCCATCAGTGCGACACTTCTGGGTCAGCCCCAGCATTTT.

The V and J genes are TRBV27 and TRBJ1-3; TRBD1 might be the D (6 bases). Looked up from germline, CDR1 is MNHEY and CDR2 is SMNVEV (reference sequence). Trimming cost V 8 bases and J 3 bases, with 17 bases left between them. The CDR3 spans 15 residues. The CDR3, as DNA: TGTGCCAGCGGGGTATCCGGGACACTTGGAAACACCATATATTTT. As protein: CASGVSGTLGNTIYF.

V usage is TRBV6-5 and J usage is TRBJ1-6; D remains unclear. Trimming removed 0 bases from V and 13 bases from J, with 10 bases in between. This CDR3 has 13 residues. In germline, CDR1 is MNHEY, CDR2 SVGAGI. The DNA of the CDR3 is TGTGCCAGCAGTTACTCGATAAGAGTTCCCCTCCACTTT. Protein: CASSYSIRVPLHF.

The chain uses TRBV2 and TRBJ2-3, with D perhaps given as TRBD1 or TRBD2 (5 bases each). The CDR3 is 16 amino acids. From germline, CDR1 is SNHLY and CDR2 FYNNEI. V lost 8 bases and J 3 bases, leaving 21 bases between the germline ends. The CDR3 coding sequence is TGTGCCAGCCCTCCCGGGGCTGGCGGCAATACAGATACGCAGTATTTT. The encoded protein is CASPPGAGGNTDTQYF.

This clone came up a few times. J is TRBJ1-2 and V is TRBV7-9, with D perhaps matching TRBD1 (6 bases). The germline V gene has CDR1 SEHNR and CDR2 FQNEAQ (reference sequence). The CDR3 is made up of 14 amino acids. Trimming removed 1 base at V and 3 bases at J, with 9 bases between. The CDR3 region has the DNA TGTGCCAGCAGCTTAGGTGGGGGCGACTATGGCTACACCTTC. Its translation: CASSLGGGDYGYTF.

DNA for the CDR3: TGTGCCAGCAGTTTGTTCAGGGGCGGTCAGCCCCAGCATTTT. This codes for CASSLFRGGQPQHF. The chain joins TRBV6-5 to TRBJ1-5, with D tentatively TRBD1 (6 bases). V lost 4 bases, J lost 6 bases, and 13 bases lay in between. This CDR3 spans 14 amino acids. CDR1 MNHEY and CDR2 SVGAGI come from the germline V gene.

The chain carries TRBV6-6 and TRBJ2-1; TRBD2 aligns across 11 bases. Looked up from germline, CDR1 is MNHNY and CDR2 is SVGAGI (reference sequence). V trimming: 5 bases; J trimming: 8 bases; junction bases outside the gene matches: 14. CDR3 length: 17 amino acids. CDR3: CASSPYSGGAFVHEQFF. The CDR3 bases are TGTGCCAGCAGTCCCTATAGCGGGGGGGCTTTTGTGCATGAGCAGTTCTTC.

The chain couples TRBV21-1 to TRBJ1-2; TRBD1, the table's D call, lacks a check against the DNA. TRBV21-1 is annotated as a pseudogene. This CDR3 has 15 residues. The CDR3 loop is CASTGDRVYNYGYTF. CDR3 bases: TGTGCCAGCACCGGGGACAGGGTTTATAACTATGGCTACACCTTC.

V is TRBV3-1 (or the pseudogene TRBV3-2) and J is TRBJ2-7; the D gene is possibly TRBD1 (5 bases). Germline loops: CDR1 LGHDT, CDR2 YNNKEL (reference sequence). This CDR3 is 12 amino acids long. Trimming removed 3 bases from V and 7 bases from J, with 10 bases in between. The CDR3 is CASSHDSKEQYF. DNA for the CDR3: TGTGCCAGCAGCCACGACAGTAAAGAGCAGTACTTC.

This rearrangement joins TRBV4-1 to TRBJ1-2; D is undetermined. Germline lookup yields CDR1 MGHRA and CDR2 YSYEKL. The CDR3 is 14 residues long. Trimming pared 0 bases from V and 7 bases from J, leaving 12 bases between. CDR3: CASSQDFGSSGYTF. DNA of the CDR3: TGCGCCAGCAGCCAAGATTTTGGCAGCTCTGGCTACACCTTC.

The V and J genes are TRBV6-4 and TRBJ1-2; D is ambiguous. V was trimmed by 6 bases and J by 0 bases, leaving 14 bases between them. The CDR3 extends over 15 amino acids. Germline CDR1 MRHNA, CDR2 SNTAGT. CDR3 amino acids: CASSRSPDTNYGYTF. The CDR3 region has the DNA TGTGCCAGCAGCCGATCACCCGACACTAACTATGGCTACACCTTC.

The chain joins TRBV7-9 to TRBJ2-7, with unresolved D. This CDR3 has 12 residues. The germline gives CDR1 SEHNR, CDR2 FQNEAQ (reference sequence). V gave up 5 bases and J gave up 2 bases, with 7 bases separating them. CDR3 in amino acids: CASSLVTYEQYF. In DNA, the CDR3 is TGTGCCAGCAGCCTTGTGACCTACGAGCAGTACTTC.

The V gene is TRBV15, the J gene TRBJ2-5; 8 bases line up with TRBD1. Germline loops: CDR1 LNHNV, CDR2 YYDKDF (reference sequence). V dropped 7 bases and J dropped 3; count of bases not matched to a gene: 7. This CDR3 comprises 14 residues. The CDR3 loop reads CATTHPGGEETQYF. The CDR3 DNA reads as TGTGCCACCACCCATCCAGGGGGCGAAGAGACCCAGTACTTC.

On this clone: Additional DNA sequences in this sample encode the identical CDR3. The chain carries TRBV3-1 (or the pseudogene TRBV3-2) and TRBJ1-2; D is undetermined. The germline gives CDR1 LGHDT, CDR2 YNNKEL (reference sequence). V lost 0 bases, J lost 8 bases, and 4 bases lay in between. CDR3 size: 11 residues. The CDR3 sequence is CASSQEGGYTF. DNA for the CDR3: TGTGCCAGCAGCCAAGAGGGGGGCTACACCTTC.

The rearrangement joins TRBV6-5 to TRBJ1-3; D may be TRBD1 (5 bases). The germline CDR1 and CDR2 sequences are MNHEY and SVGAGI. This CDR3 has 15 amino acids. Trimming took 6 bases from V and 1 from J, leaving 13 bases between them. In DNA form, the CDR3 reads TGTGCCAGCAGCCTCGGAGGGGAATCTGGAAACACCATATATTTT. As protein: CASSLGGESGNTIYF.

The V gene is TRBV25-1, the J gene TRBJ2-5; 8 bases line up with TRBD1. The CDR3 runs 15 residues. Germline CDR1 reads MGHDK; CDR2 reads SYGVNS. V shed 3 bases and J 4 bases; nucleotides not matched to a gene: 7. The chain's CDR3 is CASSDLGTGLETQYF. CDR3 nucleotide sequence: TGTGCCAGCAGTGACCTCGGGACAGGCCTAGAGACCCAGTACTTC.

The rearrangement joins TRBV7-2 to TRBJ2-7, with D maybe TRBD1 (5 bases). The V gene lost 5 bases and the J gene lost 3 bases, with 14 bases spanning the gap. The CDR3 totals 14 residues. Germline V gene sequence: CDR1 SGHTA, CDR2 FQGNSA. Here the CDR3 reads CASSVGLGRYEQYF. CDR3 bases: TGTGCCAGCAGCGTGGGGCTAGGGCGCTACGAGCAGTACTTC.

The count of this clone is one. V usage is TRBV15 and J usage is TRBJ1-1; D perhaps matches TRBD1 (5 bases). CDR1 and CDR2 (germline): LNHNV, YYDKDF (reference sequence). Trimming cost V 0 bases and J 3 bases, with 8 bases left between them. The CDR3 is 14 residues long. CDR3 loop: CATSREGGYTEAFF. CDR3 DNA: TGTGCCACCAGCAGAGAGGGGGGGTACACTGAAGCTTTCTTT.

The genes are TRBV18 and TRBJ2-7, with TRBD2 matching over 9 bases. CDR1 KGHSH and CDR2 LQKENI come from the germline V gene. The V segment lost 4 bases and the J segment 4 bases; nucleotides outside the gene matches: 5. This CDR3 has 14 residues. The CDR3: CASSRRLAAYEQYF. DNA for the CDR3: TGTGCCAGCTCACGACGACTAGCGGCTTACGAGCAGTACTTC. Complete variable domain (other parts from reference TRBV18 and TRBJ2-7): NAGVMQNPRHLVRRRGQEARLRCSPMKGHSHVYWYRQLPEEGLKFMVYLQKENIIDESGMPKERFSAEFPKEGPSILRIQQVVRGDSAAYFCASSRRLAAYEQYFGPGTRLTVT.